Listed here are 23 T cell receptor beta chains from one sample, sequenced in a study of graft-versus-host responses after intestinal transplantation. These receptors are not linked to any known antigen. Measured with immunoSEQ multiplex PCR; TCRdb has only the in-frame clones, and not every one. The table lists 73,000 or so clones, roughly 89% of them singletons. This sample comprised unstimulated CD8+ T cells sorted from spleen or lymph node cells, obtained before transplant. The receptors derive from a human donor who was the organ donor for an intestinal transplant.

This sequence joins TRBV16 and TRBJ2-1; the D gene is possibly TRBD2 (5 bases). Germline CDR1 and CDR2: KGHSY and FQNENV. The V and J ends lost 0 bases and 8 bases respectively, with 14 bases between them. The CDR3 length is 15 residues. The CDR3 here is CASSQSTDRDHEQFF. The CDR3 DNA sequence: TGTGCCAGCAGCCAATCTACCGATCGGGATCATGAGCAGTTCTTC.

The rearrangement uses TRBV29-1 and TRBJ2-2, with 7 bases lining up with TRBD1. Trimming took 7 bases from V and 4 from J; bases not matched to a gene: 9. Looked up from germline, CDR1 is SQVTM and CDR2 is ANQGSEA. CDR3 length: 14 amino acids. This CDR3 reads CSAEQGFGTGELFF. In nucleotides, the CDR3 is TGCAGCGCCGAACAGGGGTTTGGCACCGGGGAGCTGTTTTTT.

This rearrangement joins TRBV4-1 to TRBJ1-4; 7 bases align to TRBD1. Germline V gene data show CDR1 as MGHRA and CDR2 as YSYEKL. The ends lost 3 bases at V and 2 bases at J; junction bases unmatched: 9. CDR3 length equals 17 residues. The CDR3 sequence is CASSHSITGETNEKLFF. CDR3 sequence (DNA): TGCGCCAGCAGCCACTCCATCACAGGGGAGACTAATGAAAAACTGTTTTTT.

The chain has TRBV6-6 and TRBJ2-5, with a weak D call TRBD1 (6 bases). This CDR3 region has 13 residues. CDR1 MNHNY and CDR2 SVGAGI come from the germline V gene (reference sequence). Trimming took 6 bases from V and 4 from J, leaving 12 bases between them. The CDR3 nucleotides read TGTGCCAGCAGCTCACAGGGTGGAGAGACCCAGTACTTC. Encoded protein: CASSSQGGETQYF.

The table lists this clone with a count of one. This chain joins TRBV4-2 and TRBJ2-3; 10 nucleotides match TRBD2. The CDR3 sequence is 16 residues long. Germline CDR1 is LGHNA and CDR2 is YNFKEQ. V trimming: 1 base; J trimming: 3 bases; junction bases outside the gene matches: 4. CDR3 amino acids: CASSQVAGGGTDTQYF. The CDR3 DNA sequence: TGTGCCAGCAGCCAAGTAGCGGGGGGTGGGACAGATACGCAGTATTTT.

This sequence joins TRBV27 and TRBJ2-3, with TRBD2 matching over 12 bases. CDR1 is MNHEY, CDR2 SMNVEV, per germline (reference sequence). The junction had 9 bases not matched to a gene; V was cut back by 6 bases and J by 2 bases. This CDR3 has 17 amino acids. CDR3 region: CASSSSTSGGTTDTQYF. The CDR3 coding sequence is TGTGCCAGCAGCTCGAGCACTAGCGGGGGGACCACAGATACGCAGTATTTT.

The gene calls are TRBV7-9 and TRBJ1-2; tentatively, D is TRBD1 (6 bases). CDR1 SEHNR and CDR2 FQNEAQ come from the germline V gene (reference sequence). V was trimmed by 1 base and J by 3 bases, leaving 12 bases between them. This CDR3 has 15 residues. This CDR3 is CASSLDWTDHYGYTF. The DNA of the CDR3 is TGTGCCAGCAGCTTAGATTGGACAGACCACTATGGCTACACCTTC.

The rearrangement links TRBV29-1 to TRBJ2-7; the match to TRBD1 covers 8 bases. This CDR3 is built from 11 residues. CDR1 is SQVTM, CDR2 ANQGSEA, per germline. The CDR3 here is CTAGGEYEQYV. The CDR3 DNA follows: TGTACCGCAGGGGGCGAGTACGAGCAGTACGTC.

This chain links TRBV19 with TRBJ1-2; D unresolved. Germline CDR1 LNHDA, CDR2 SQIVND (reference sequence). The length of the CDR3 is 13 residues. V was pared by 7 bases and J by 1 base, with 10 bases between. Here the CDR3 DNA reads TGTGCCAGTACATCCGCGGATAACTATGGCTACACCTTC. This gives the protein CASTSADNYGYTF.

This clone was recorded a few times. The chain links TRBV7-3 to TRBJ1-2, with 9 bases fitting TRBD1. CDR3 length equals 14 residues. Unmatched junction bases numbered 3, after V lost 1 base and J lost 6 bases. CDR1 is SGHTA and CDR2 is FQGTGA in the germline V gene. The CDR3 loop is CASSLRGQGDGYTF. The CDR3 DNA reads as TGTGCCAGCAGCTTAAGGGGACAGGGAGATGGCTACACCTTC.

The chain joins TRBV27 to TRBJ2-1; 12 bases are a match to TRBD2. The CDR3 runs 14 residues. After removal of 5 bases from V and 7 bases from J, the junction contained 3 bases not matched to a gene. The V gene's germline CDR1 is MNHEY and CDR2 SMNVEV (reference sequence). The CDR3 loop reads CASSLAGGTNEQFF. In DNA form, the CDR3 reads TGTGCCAGCAGTCTAGCGGGGGGGACGAATGAGCAGTTCTTC.

The J gene is TRBJ2-5, the V gene TRBV4-2; 7 bases are a match to TRBD1. Germline lookup yields CDR1 LGHNA and CDR2 YNFKEQ. J lost 3 bases, V lost 4 bases, and 2 bases had no gene match. This CDR3 is built from 13 residues. CDR3 coding DNA: TGTGCCAGCAGCCCTGACAGGGAAGAGACCCAGTACTTC. This translates into CASSPDREETQYF.

The V and J genes are TRBV27 and TRBJ2-1; TRBD2 matches 13 bases. This CDR3 contains 19 residues. V gave up 5 bases and J gave up 8 bases; unmatched junction bases: 18. CDR1 is MNHEY and CDR2 is SMNVEV in the germline V gene (reference sequence). CDR3 protein: CASSPPHTQLAGGPDEQFF. The CDR3, as DNA: TGTGCCAGCAGTCCACCCCACACCCAACTAGCGGGGGGGCCGGATGAGCAGTTCTTC.

This clone was detected once. The chain is built from TRBV7-2 and TRBJ1-1; D is ambiguous. This CDR3 is 14 amino acids long. The germline gives CDR1 SGHTA, CDR2 FQGNSA. V lost 8 bases, J lost 0 bases, and 13 bases lay in between. The CDR3 DNA sequence: TGTGCCAGCTGTTATTACACAGTGAACACTGAAGCTTTCTTT. Its translation: CASCYYTVNTEAFF.

The V call is TRBV10-3, the J call TRBJ1-1, with D maybe TRBD1 (5 bases). Deletions cut 0 bases from V and 0 bases from J, with 11 bases between. Germline values: CDR1 ENHRY, CDR2 SYGVKD. The length of the CDR3 is 16 residues. CDR3 loop: CAISESEGRVNTEAFF. The CDR3 coding sequence is TGTGCCATCAGTGAGTCGGAGGGCAGGGTGAACACTGAAGCTTTCTTT.

CDR3 nucleotide sequence: TGCGCCAGCAGCCAAATAGGGGCGGAGACCCAGTACTTC. Protein: CASSQIGAETQYF. The chain links TRBV4-1 to TRBJ2-5; D is perhaps TRBD1 (5 bases). This CDR3 is built from 13 residues. Germline V gives CDR1 MGHRA, CDR2 YSYEKL. The germline V and J ends were trimmed by 2 bases and 5 bases, with 9 bases remaining between them.

The rearrangement links TRBV5-4 to TRBJ2-3; no reliable D call. Germline values: CDR1 SGHNT, CDR2 YYREEE (reference sequence). CDR3 length: 17 amino acids. V lost 0 bases and J 2 bases, leaving 16 bases between the germline ends. The CDR3, as DNA: TGTGCCAGCAGCTTGGATCCGGAATACTACTACACAGATACGCAGTATTTT. Protein product: CASSLDPEYYYTDTQYF. Variable domain in full (rest from reference TRBV5-4 and TRBJ2-3): ETGVTQSPTHLIKTRGQQVTLRCSSQSGHNTVSWYQQALGQGPQFIFQYYREEENGRGNFPPRFSGLQFPNYSSELNVNALELDDSALYLCASSLDPEYYYTDTQYFGPGTRLTVL.

The chain recombines TRBV5-1 with TRBJ1-1; D is perhaps TRBD1 (6 bases). Germline values: CDR1 SGHRS, CDR2 YFSETQ. The CDR3 extends over 15 amino acids. The ends were cut back, 2 bases at V and 4 bases at J, with 15 bases in the middle. CDR3 coding DNA: TGCGCCAGCAGCTTACAGGGCTCTTCTGTCACTGAAGCTTTCTTT. Amino acids: CASSLQGSSVTEAFF.

This chain connects TRBV30 to TRBJ1-1; 7 bases map to TRBD1. CDR1 is GTSNPN, CDR2 SVGIG, per germline (reference sequence). V was pared by 0 bases and J by 1 base, with 2 bases of the junction left unmatched. The CDR3 is 14 amino acids. The CDR3 DNA reads TGTGCCTGGAGTGTAGGGACAGAGAACACTGAAGCTTTCTTT. It translates to CAWSVGTENTEAFF.

This chain uses TRBV11-2 with TRBJ2-3, with 9 bases aligning to TRBD2. The trim removed 6 bases at V and 5 bases at J, leaving 6 bases unmatched. Germline V gene lookup returns CDR1 SGHAT and CDR2 FQNNGV. The CDR3 is 14 residues long. CDR3 region: CASSDGLALDTQYF. The CDR3 DNA reads TGTGCCAGCAGTGACGGACTAGCGTTAGATACGCAGTATTTT.

This clone was counted only a few times. The chain is built from TRBV5-8 and TRBJ1-2; D remains unclear. Germline values: CDR1 SGHTS, CDR2 YDEGEE. The V end lost 2 bases, the J end lost 4 bases, and 15 bases lay between the germline ends. The CDR3 is 15 residues long. CDR3 sequence reads: CASSLPGIRGYGYTF. CDR3 bases: TGTGCCAGCAGCTTACCGGGGATACGAGGCTATGGCTACACCTTC.

DNA for the CDR3: TGTGCCAGCAGCCTATCGGGCACAGATACGCAGTATTTT. This codes for CASSLSGTDTQYF. The V call is TRBV7-6, the J call TRBJ2-3, with D hard to call. CDR3 length equals 13 residues. Germline CDR1 reads SGHVS; CDR2 reads FNYEAQ. Between the trimmed V and J ends, which lost 5 bases and 1 base, there was a span of 7 bases.

This CDR3 reads CATSPGEAEWQPQHF. CDR3 in DNA: TGCGCCACCTCACCTGGGGAGGCGGAGTGGCAGCCCCAGCATTTT. V gene TRBV4-1 combines with J gene TRBJ1-5, with D uncertain. Trimming left V 10 bases short and J 7 bases short, with 23 bases between. Germline-derived CDR1 and CDR2 are MGHRA and YSYEKL. This CDR3 has 15 residues.